What follows are 20 T cell receptor beta chains derived from one specimen sequenced in a study of blood T cells in healthy people across ages. A second PCR, run for about 6 to 11 cycles, used a sample-barcoded 5' primer plus a J-beta primer mix. TCRdb ran MiXCR on the 5' RACE reads and lists one entry per CDR3 protein. The table records 750,000 to 950,000 distinct CDR3 sequences, 29% of them present only once. Separately, the same data were catalogued under a study of T cells of mothers and their children.

Material: blood. These receptors were obtained from a woman aged 35 to 49 in good health.

V is TRBV7-9 and J is TRBJ1-2, with D uncertain. The germline gives CDR1 SEHNR, CDR2 FQNEAQ (reference sequence). The CDR3 length is 14 residues. The V end was cut by 4 bases, the J end by 5 bases, with 14 bases between. CDR3 DNA sequence: TGTGCCAGCAGCTCCACCACGGATATTTATGGCTACACCTTC. Translating gives CASSSTTDIYGYTF.

This clonotype has a handful of counts. This rearrangement joins TRBV13 to TRBJ1-2, with 9 bases fitting TRBD1. This CDR3 region has 14 residues. CDR1 and CDR2 from the germline V gene are PRHDT and FYEKMQ (reference sequence). Losses at the gene ends were 5 bases for V and 3 bases for J; bases not matched to a gene: 4. CDR3 sequence (DNA): TGTGCCAGCAGCATGAGGGACAGGGACTATGGCTACACCTTC. This translates into CASSMRDRDYGYTF.

CDR3: CASSEEGSGELFF. The DNA of the CDR3 is TGTGCCAGCAGTGAAGAAGGGTCCGGGGAGCTGTTTTTT. The chain employs TRBV6-1 and TRBJ2-2; D is ambiguous. The CDR3 is 13 amino acids. V was trimmed by 1 base and J by 6 bases, leaving 6 bases between them. The V gene's germline CDR1 is MNHNS and CDR2 SASEGT.

This clonotype has a count of ten or more. The rearrangement uses TRBV10-3 and TRBJ2-7; maybe TRBD2 (5 bases). Looked up from germline, CDR1 is ENHRY and CDR2 is SYGVKD. The CDR3 sequence is 13 residues long. The V end was cut by 5 bases, the J end by 5 bases, with 13 bases between. The CDR3 region has the DNA TGTGCCATCAGTCCGGGGAACCAGGACGAGCAGTACTTC. Amino acid sequence: CAISPGNQDEQYF.

As to this clonotype: At one end the junction does not follow the germline gene, possibly because of a read error. The rearrangement uses TRBV7-2 and TRBJ2-1, with 11 bases lining up with TRBD2. Germline loops: CDR1 SGHTA, CDR2 FQGNSA. CDR3 length equals 16 residues. The CDR3 sequence is CASSSGLAGSYNERFF. CDR3 coding DNA: TGTGCCAGCAGCTCTGGACTAGCGGGCTCCTACAATGAGCGGTTCTTC.

This clonotype was seen only a few times. This may arise from a read error, as a much more abundant clone is one base away. The chain uses TRBV12-3 or TRBV12-4 and TRBJ2-3, with D unresolved. The CDR3 runs 12 residues. Here the CDR3 DNA reads TGTGCCAGCAGGTACACGGCAGATGCGCAGTATTTT. Encoded protein: CASRYTADAQYF.

This chain connects TRBV2 to TRBJ2-1, with TRBD1 matching 8 bases. From germline, CDR1 is SNHLY and CDR2 FYNNEI. This CDR3 comprises 15 residues. J was trimmed by 4 bases and V by 6 bases; bases with no gene match: 8. The CDR3 DNA reads TGTGCCAGCAGGGGGGGACAGGCAGGTTACAATGAGCAGTTCTTC. Its protein is CASRGGQAGYNEQFF. Drawing the rest from reference TRBV2 and TRBJ2-1, the complete variable domain is EPEVTQTPSHQVTQMGQEVILRCVPISNHLYFYWYRQILGQKVEFLVSFYNNEISEKSEIFDDQFSVERPDGSNFTLKIRSTKLEDSAMYFCASRGGQAGYNEQFFGPGTRLTVL.

This clonotype was picked up a small number of times. The CDR3, as DNA: TGTGCCAGCAGTTACTCGAAGGTTTCGACATACGAGCAGTACTTC. It codes for CASSYSKVSTYEQYF. The chain couples TRBV6-2 or TRBV6-3 to TRBJ2-7; no firm D call. This CDR3 contains 15 residues. Germline-derived CDR1 and CDR2 are MNHEY and SVGEGT. The V end lost 0 bases, the J end lost 4 bases, and 13 bases lay between the germline ends.

This clonotype was recorded only once. The rearrangement joins TRBV20-1 to TRBJ2-1; D is unresolved. Looked up from germline, CDR1 is DFQATT and CDR2 is SNEGSKA (reference sequence). The CDR3 has 9 amino acids. Trimming cost V 5 bases and J 10 bases, with 6 bases left between them. The CDR3 reads CSASYEQFF. The CDR3 DNA sequence: TGCAGTGCTTCCTACGAGCAGTTCTTC.

This clonotype was seen repeatedly, ten times or more. The chain employs TRBV28 and TRBJ2-7, with D unclear. Germline assignment: CDR1 MDHEN and CDR2 SYDVKM. The V end lost 1 base, the J end lost 0 bases, and 10 bases lay between the germline ends. The length of the CDR3 is 15 residues. For the CDR3, the DNA is TGTGCCAGCAGTTTATTGGTTAACGCCTCCTACGAGCAGTACTTC. As protein: CASSLLVNASYEQYF.

As for this clonotype: With a much larger clone just one base away, this may be a read error. The chain couples TRBV5-1 to TRBJ2-1; TRBD2 might be the D (5 bases). Between the trimmed V and J ends, which lost 4 bases and 2 bases, there was a span of 13 bases. CDR3 length equals 15 residues. Germline V gene data show CDR1 as SGHRS and CDR2 as YFSETQ. CDR3 protein: CASSGSGSPYNEQFF. The DNA for the CDR3 is TGCGCCAGCAGCGGAAGCGGAAGCCCCTACAATGAGCAGTTCTTC.

Many counts were recorded for this clonotype. The chain combines TRBV6-2 or TRBV6-3 with TRBJ2-7; D is ambiguous. The V end lost 2 bases, the J end lost 1 base, and 12 bases lay between the germline ends. CDR1 is MNHEY, CDR2 SVGEGT, per germline. The CDR3 extends over 15 amino acids. The CDR3 region is CASSYNRQVSYEQYF. Written as DNA, the CDR3 is TGTGCCAGCAGTTACAATCGGCAAGTTTCCTACGAGCAGTACTTC.

On this clonotype: A read error may be the cause here, since a much bigger clone is one base away. CDR3 nucleotide sequence: TGCAGTGCTGCAAGTCGCCCCTACGATAGCTCCTACAATGAGCAGTTCTTC. This gives the protein CSAASRPYDSSYNEQFF. The chain carries TRBV20-1 and TRBJ2-1; D remains ambiguous. The CDR3 consists of 17 residues. V was clipped by 5 bases and J by 0 bases, with 20 bases between them. Germline lookup yields CDR1 DFQATT and CDR2 SNEGSKA (reference sequence).

This rearrangement joins TRBV6-2 or TRBV6-3 to TRBJ2-5; D tentatively fits TRBD1 or TRBD2 (5 bases each). The J call may be faulty, since TRBJ2-7 better matches the DNA end. The CDR3 has 13 residues. Germline V gene sequence: CDR1 MNHEY, CDR2 SVGEGT. CDR3 protein: CASSLRVGSEQYF. The CDR3 DNA reads as TGTGCCAGCAGTCTCAGGGTAGGGAGCGAGCAGTACTTC.

This clonotype was found many times. V and J are TRBV5-1 and TRBJ2-7; D is perhaps TRBD1 (6 bases). This CDR3 is built from 14 residues. The germline V gene encodes CDR1 SGHRS and CDR2 YFSETQ. Trimming removed 1 base from V and 0 bases from J, with 8 bases in between. In DNA form, the CDR3 reads TGCGCCAGCAGCTTGCAGGGGCCCTCCTACGAGCAGTACTTC. This encodes CASSLQGPSYEQYF.

A few counts support this clonotype. The rearrangement joins TRBV18 to TRBJ2-7; a possible D gene is TRBD1 (6 bases). V was cut by 5 bases and J by 5 bases, with 22 bases left in between. CDR1 and CDR2 (germline): KGHSH, LQKENI. The CDR3 contains 16 residues. This chain's CDR3 is CASSSNDRTLINEQYF. The DNA of the CDR3 is TGTGCCAGCTCATCCAACGACAGGACTCTAATAAACGAGCAGTACTTC. The variable domain in full, with the rest retrieved from reference TRBV18 and TRBJ2-7, is NAGVMQNPRHLVRRRGQEARLRCSPMKGHSHVYWYRQLPEEGLKFMVYLQKENIIDESGMPKERFSAEFPKEGPSILRIQQVVRGDSAAYFCASSSNDRTLINEQYFGPGTRLTVT.

Concerning this clonotype itself: With a much larger clone just one base away, this may be a read error. This chain connects TRBV4-3 to TRBJ2-7; 11 nucleotides align to TRBD2. The J call may be wrong; the DNA end is better matched by TRBJ2-5. Germline V gene lookup returns CDR1 LGHNA and CDR2 YSLEER. This CDR3 has 19 amino acids. CDR3 region: CASSQLHRSGGVVKETQYF. The CDR3 region has the DNA TGCGCCAGCAGCCAACTTCATCGTAGCGGGGGGGTCGTGAAGGAGACCCAGTACTTC.

This clonotype was detected only a few times. V gene TRBV5-1 combines with J gene TRBJ2-6; 10 bases fit TRBD1. Looked up from germline, CDR1 is SGHRS and CDR2 is YFSETQ. The CDR3 covers 16 residues. With 7 bases clipped from V and 1 base from J, the junction kept 5 bases outside the gene matches. The CDR3 sequence is CASHRQGASGANVLTF. As DNA, the CDR3 is TGCGCCAGCCATCGACAGGGGGCATCTGGGGCCAACGTCCTGACTTTC.

This clonotype turned up a few times. The CDR3: CSANDGLAGYEQYF. The CDR3 nucleotides are TGCAGTGCTAATGACGGACTAGCGGGATACGAGCAGTACTTC. The rearrangement uses TRBV20-1 and TRBJ2-7, with 12 bases lining up with TRBD2. The CDR3 is 14 residues long. J gave up 4 bases and V 4 bases, and 5 bases lay outside the gene matches. The germline V gene has CDR1 DFQATT and CDR2 SNEGSKA (reference sequence).

The rearrangement joins TRBV18 to TRBJ2-6; D is uncertain. The germline V gene encodes CDR1 KGHSH and CDR2 LQKENI. With 2 bases removed from V and 0 bases from J, the gap between germline ends came to 14 bases. The CDR3 spans 18 residues. CDR3 bases: TGTGCCAGCTCACCATTTGACCTCTATAACTCTGGGGCCAACGTCCTGACTTTC. It encodes CASSPFDLYNSGANVLTF.